Ten or more counts support the clone carrying this T cell receptor beta chain. Its antigen is undetermined. The record originates from a study of T-cell memory formation after mild COVID-19. Study observations and caveats: Some clones that responded turned up in pre-infection memory, which suggests that cross-reactive memory joined in. What remained unconfirmed was the SARS-CoV-2 specificity of second-wave clones peaking on day 37.

The CDR3 length is 17 residues. Germline CDR1 and CDR2: SGHKS and YYEKEE (reference sequence). Trimming removed 0 bases from V and 2 bases from J; junction bases left unmatched: 8. TCRdb re-analysed the 5' RACE reads in MiXCR, keeping a single row per CDR3 protein. The sample shows hundreds of thousands of distinct CDR3 sequences, around 20% of them seen only once. Sequenced material: PBMCs or a T cell subset sorted from them (not recorded which). This receptor was obtained from an adult woman who had mild COVID-19 (a few samples of this study predate the infection). Cell type and time point are not known. The V gene is TRBV5-5, the J gene TRBJ2-5, with 9 bases matching TRBD1. As DNA, the CDR3 is TGTGCCAGCAGCTTGGGGCCCGGGACAGGGTTTCAAGAGACCCAGTACTTC. This gives the protein CASSLGPGTGFQETQYF.